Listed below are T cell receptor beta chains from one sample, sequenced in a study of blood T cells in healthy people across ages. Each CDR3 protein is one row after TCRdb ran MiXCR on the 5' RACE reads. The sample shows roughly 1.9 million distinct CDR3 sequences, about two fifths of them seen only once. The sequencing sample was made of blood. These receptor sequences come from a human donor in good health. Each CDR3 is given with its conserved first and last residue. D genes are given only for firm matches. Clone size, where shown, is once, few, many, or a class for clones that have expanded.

CDR3aa: CAWSIMENQPQHF; CDR3nt: TGTGCCTGGAGTATAATGGAAAATCAGCCCCAGCATTTT; v_gene: TRBV30; j_gene: TRBJ1-5; abundance: .; d_gene: .; len: 13
CDR3aa: CASSPTGIQGEQYF; CDR3nt: TGTGCCAGCAGCCCCACAGGGATCCAAGGCGAGCAGTACTTC; v_gene: TRBV5-5; j_gene: TRBJ2-7; abundance: few; d_gene: .; len: 14
CDR3aa: CATSDTGWGTGELFF; CDR3nt: TGTGCCACCAGTGATACAGGGTGGGGAACCGGGGAGCTGTTTTTT; v_gene: TRBV24-1; j_gene: TRBJ2-2; abundance: few; d_gene: .; len: 15
CDR3aa: CSARARDQPSLAKNIQYF; CDR3nt: TGCAGTGCTAGAGCCCGGGACCAACCCTCCTTAGCCAAAAACATTCAGTACTTC; v_gene: TRBV20-1; j_gene: TRBJ2-4; abundance: .; d_gene: .; len: 18
CDR3aa: CASSPLTGGGEQYF; CDR3nt: TGTGCCAGCAGCCCCCTGACAGGGGGGGGAGAGCAGTACTTC; v_gene: TRBV11-3; j_gene: TRBJ2-5; abundance: few; d_gene: TRBD1; len: 14
CDR3aa: CASSAGADRTYEQYF; CDR3nt: TGTGCCAGCAGCGCAGGGGCCGACCGAACCTACGAGCAGTACTTC; v_gene: TRBV7-2; j_gene: TRBJ2-7; abundance: few; d_gene: .; len: 15
CDR3aa: CASSSEDDGYTF; CDR3nt: TGTGCCAGCAGCTCAGAGGACGATGGCTACACCTTC; v_gene: TRBV7-9; j_gene: TRBJ1-2; abundance: .; d_gene: .; len: 12
CDR3aa: CASSQDLIGQGGYTF; CDR3nt: TGCGCCAGCAGCCAAGATTTAATAGGACAGGGAGGCTACACCTTC; v_gene: TRBV4-3; j_gene: TRBJ1-2; abundance: .; d_gene: TRBD1; len: 15
CDR3aa: CSGDDRVHQPQHF; CDR3nt: TGCAGCGGGGACGACAGGGTACATCAGCCCCAGCATTTT; v_gene: TRBV29-1; j_gene: TRBJ1-5; abundance: .; d_gene: TRBD1; len: 13
CDR3aa: CASSEYIRAVETQYF; CDR3nt: TGTGCCAGCAGTGAATATATTCGGGCAGTCGAGACCCAGTACTTC; v_gene: TRBV25-1; j_gene: TRBJ2-5; abundance: .; d_gene: .; len: 15
CDR3aa: CASNPLANTGELFF; CDR3nt: TGCGCCAGCAATCCTCTAGCGAACACCGGGGAGCTGTTTTTT; v_gene: TRBV5-1; j_gene: TRBJ2-2; abundance: .; d_gene: .; len: 14
CDR3aa: CASSLVGSADTQYF; CDR3nt: TGTGCCAGCAGCTTAGTGGGTTCCGCAGATACGCAGTATTTT; v_gene: TRBV7-2; j_gene: TRBJ2-3; abundance: .; d_gene: .; len: 14
CDR3aa: CASSVGQTVTQYF; CDR3nt: TGTGCCAGCAGCGTAGGGCAGACAGTGACCCAGTACTTC; v_gene: TRBV9; j_gene: TRBJ2-5; abundance: .; d_gene: .; len: 13
CDR3aa: CASSIPGGGYGYTF; CDR3nt: TGTGCCAGCAGCATCCCCGGAGGGGGGTATGGCTACACCTTC; v_gene: TRBV7-2; j_gene: TRBJ1-2; abundance: few; d_gene: .; len: 14
CDR3aa: CASHQGDIYGYTF; CDR3nt: TGTGCCAGCCACCAAGGGGACATCTATGGCTACACCTTC; v_gene: TRBV25-1; j_gene: TRBJ1-2; abundance: .; d_gene: .; len: 13
CDR3aa: CSVEVPPGSYEQYF; CDR3nt: TGCAGCGTTGAAGTCCCCCCAGGGTCTTACGAGCAGTACTTC; v_gene: TRBV29-1; j_gene: TRBJ2-7; abundance: few; d_gene: .; len: 14
CDR3aa: CASSPPNRGRDQPQHF; CDR3nt: TGTGCCAGCTCACCACCCAACAGGGGGAGGGACCAGCCCCAGCATTTT; v_gene: TRBV18; j_gene: TRBJ1-5; abundance: once; d_gene: TRBD1; len: 16
CDR3aa: CSARFGDQPQHF; CDR3nt: TGCAGTGCTAGATTCGGGGATCAGCCCCAGCATTTT; v_gene: TRBV20-1; j_gene: TRBJ1-5; abundance: .; d_gene: .; len: 12
CDR3aa: CASSSGTYRADTQYF; CDR3nt: TGTGCCAGTAGTTCCGGGACTTACCGCGCAGATACGCAGTATTTT; v_gene: TRBV19; j_gene: TRBJ2-3; abundance: .; d_gene: .; len: 15
CDR3aa: CASSLLLAGVFSSNEQFF; CDR3nt: TGTGCCAGCAGCCTATTACTAGCGGGGGTCTTCTCCTCCAATGAGCAGTTCTTC; v_gene: TRBV7-8; j_gene: TRBJ2-1; abundance: .; d_gene: TRBD2; len: 18
CDR3aa: CASSLPLGFKPQHF; CDR3nt: TGTGCCAGCAGTTTACCCCTGGGGTTTAAGCCCCAGCATTTT; v_gene: TRBV12-3/TRBV12-4; j_gene: TRBJ1-5; abundance: .; d_gene: .; len: 14
CDR3aa: CASSTTGNEQFF; CDR3nt: TGTGCCAGCAGTACGACGGGCAATGAGCAGTTCTTC; v_gene: TRBV6-5; j_gene: TRBJ2-1; abundance: few; d_gene: .; len: 12